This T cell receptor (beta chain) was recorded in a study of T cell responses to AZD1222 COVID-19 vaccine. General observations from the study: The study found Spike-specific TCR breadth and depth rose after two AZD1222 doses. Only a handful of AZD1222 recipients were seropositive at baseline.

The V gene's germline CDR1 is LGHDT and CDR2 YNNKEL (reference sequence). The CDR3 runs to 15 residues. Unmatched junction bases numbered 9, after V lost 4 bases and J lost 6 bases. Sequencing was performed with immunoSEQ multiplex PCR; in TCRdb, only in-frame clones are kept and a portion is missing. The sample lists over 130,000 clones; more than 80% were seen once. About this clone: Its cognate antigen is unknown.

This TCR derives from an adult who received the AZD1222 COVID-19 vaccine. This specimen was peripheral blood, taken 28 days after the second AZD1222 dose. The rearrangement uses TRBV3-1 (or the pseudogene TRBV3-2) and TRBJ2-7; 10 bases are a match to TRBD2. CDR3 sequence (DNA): TGTGCCAGCAGCCTTCTTAGCGGGAGGAACGGCGAGCAGTACTTC. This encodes CASSLLSGRNGEQYF.